This T cell receptor (beta chain) was retrieved from a study of T cells in Graves' hyperthyroidism and ophthalmopathy. Study in general: The initial diagnosis was the point when peripheral blood was collected, ahead of any treatment. Study-level findings and limits: Ophthalmopathy and stable hyperthyroidism were told apart by a 13 V-J model.

There are 13 residues in the CDR3. Germline CDR1 DFQATT, CDR2 SNEGSKA (reference sequence). Trimming cost V 6 bases and J 6 bases; bases outside gene matches: 3. This clonotype was seen repeatedly, ten times or more. The antigen is unknown. Using RNA transcripts as the source, TCR beta CDR3 regions were amplified. With the HTBI primer set, the TCR CDR3 went through a first round of RT-PCR. TCRdb re-called the multiplex PCR reads with MiXCR, one entry per CDR3 protein. The sample lists roughly 330,000 distinct CDR3 sequences; around 17% were seen once. When ophthalmopathy did not progress within 18 months, Graves' hyperthyroidism was considered stable.

The sequenced sample was blood. V usage is TRBV20-1 and J usage is TRBJ2-1; the match to TRBD1 covers 12 bases. This TCR derives from a young man with Graves' hyperthyroidism. The CDR3 protein is CSAGDRGPNEQFF. Here the CDR3 DNA reads TGCAGTGCCGGGGACAGGGGGCCCAATGAGCAGTTCTTC.